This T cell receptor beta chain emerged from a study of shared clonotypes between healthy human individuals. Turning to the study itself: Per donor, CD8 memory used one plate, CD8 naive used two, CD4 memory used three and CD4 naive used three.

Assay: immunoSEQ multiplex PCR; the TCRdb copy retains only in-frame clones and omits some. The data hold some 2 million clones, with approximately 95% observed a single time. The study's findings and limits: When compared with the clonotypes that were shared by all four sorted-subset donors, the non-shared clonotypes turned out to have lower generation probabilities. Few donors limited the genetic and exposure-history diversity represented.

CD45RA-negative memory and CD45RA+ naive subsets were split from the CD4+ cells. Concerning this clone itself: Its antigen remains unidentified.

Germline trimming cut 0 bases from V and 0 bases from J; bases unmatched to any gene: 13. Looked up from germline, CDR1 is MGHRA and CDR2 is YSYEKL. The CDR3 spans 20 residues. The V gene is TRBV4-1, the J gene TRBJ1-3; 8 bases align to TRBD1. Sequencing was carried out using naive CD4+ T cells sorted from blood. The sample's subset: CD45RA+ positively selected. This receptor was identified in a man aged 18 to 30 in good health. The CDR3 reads CASSQEGWTGRIISGNTIYF. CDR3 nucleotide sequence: TGCGCCAGCAGCCAAGAGGGTTGGACAGGGCGGATTATCTCTGGAAACACCATATATTTT.